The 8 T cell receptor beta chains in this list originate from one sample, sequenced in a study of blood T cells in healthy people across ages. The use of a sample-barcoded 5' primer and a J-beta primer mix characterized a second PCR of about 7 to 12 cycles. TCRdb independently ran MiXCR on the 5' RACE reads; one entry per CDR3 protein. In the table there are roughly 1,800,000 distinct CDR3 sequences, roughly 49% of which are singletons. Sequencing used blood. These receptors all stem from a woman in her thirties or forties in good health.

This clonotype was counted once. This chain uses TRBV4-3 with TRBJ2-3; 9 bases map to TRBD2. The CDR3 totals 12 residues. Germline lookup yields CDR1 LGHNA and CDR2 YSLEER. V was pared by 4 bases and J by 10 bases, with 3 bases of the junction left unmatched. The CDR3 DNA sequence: TGCGCCAGCAGCCGAGAGCGGGGGGCGCAGTATTTT. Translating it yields CASSRERGAQYF.

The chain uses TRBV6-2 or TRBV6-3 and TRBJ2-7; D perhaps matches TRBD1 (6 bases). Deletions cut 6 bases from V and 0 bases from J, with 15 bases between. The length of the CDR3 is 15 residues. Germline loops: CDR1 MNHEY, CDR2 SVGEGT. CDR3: CASRPNTDSSYEQYF. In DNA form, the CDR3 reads TGTGCCAGCAGACCAAATACGGACAGCTCCTACGAGCAGTACTTC.

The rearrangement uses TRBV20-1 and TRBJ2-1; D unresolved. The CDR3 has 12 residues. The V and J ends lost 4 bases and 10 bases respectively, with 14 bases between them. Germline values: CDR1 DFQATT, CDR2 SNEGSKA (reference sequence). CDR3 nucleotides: TGCAGTGCTACGCCCAGCTCATACGAGCAGTTCTTC. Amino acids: CSATPSSYEQFF.

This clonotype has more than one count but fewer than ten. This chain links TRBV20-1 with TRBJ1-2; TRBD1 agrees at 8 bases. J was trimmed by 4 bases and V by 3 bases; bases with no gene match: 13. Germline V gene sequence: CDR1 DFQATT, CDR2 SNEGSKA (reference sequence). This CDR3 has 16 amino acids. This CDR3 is CSAREGQGRRIYGYTF. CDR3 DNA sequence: TGCAGTGCTAGGGAAGGACAGGGTAGGAGGATCTATGGCTACACCTTC.

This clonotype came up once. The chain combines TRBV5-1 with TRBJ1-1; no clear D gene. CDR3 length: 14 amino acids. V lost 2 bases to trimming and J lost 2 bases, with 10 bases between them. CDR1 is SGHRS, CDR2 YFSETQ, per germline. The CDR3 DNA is TGCGCCAGCAGCTTCCCAAAGCAAAACACTGAAGCTTTCTTT. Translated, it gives CASSFPKQNTEAFF. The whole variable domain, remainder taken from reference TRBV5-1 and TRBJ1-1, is KAGVTQTPRYLIKTRGQQVTLSCSPISGHRSVSWYQQTPGQGLQFLFEYFSETQRNKGNFPGRFSGRQFSNSRSEMNVSTLELGDSALYLCASSFPKQNTEAFFGQGTRLTVV.

The CDR3 DNA follows: TGTGCCAGCAGCGGAGGGACCTTTGAGACCCAGTACTTC. Translation gives CASSGGTFETQYF. The V call is TRBV5-6, the J call TRBJ2-5, with a weak D call TRBD2 (6 bases). The ends were cut back, 4 bases at V and 5 bases at J, with 12 bases in the middle. This CDR3 is 13 amino acids long. Germline-derived CDR1 and CDR2 are SGHDT and YYEEEE.

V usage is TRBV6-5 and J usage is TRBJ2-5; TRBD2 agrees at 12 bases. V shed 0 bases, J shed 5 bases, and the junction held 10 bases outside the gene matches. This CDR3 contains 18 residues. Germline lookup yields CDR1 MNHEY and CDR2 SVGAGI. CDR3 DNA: TGTGCCAGCAGTTACTCGAGGACTAGCGGGGTCCTAGGCGAGACCCAGTACTTC. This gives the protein CASSYSRTSGVLGETQYF.

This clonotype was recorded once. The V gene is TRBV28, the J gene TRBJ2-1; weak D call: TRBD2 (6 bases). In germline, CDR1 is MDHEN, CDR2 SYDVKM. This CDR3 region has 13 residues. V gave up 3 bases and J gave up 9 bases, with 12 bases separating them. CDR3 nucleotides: TGTGCCAGCAGTTTCCCCCGACTAGTTGAGCAGTTCTTC. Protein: CASSFPRLVEQFF.